This TCR beta chain was captured in a study of T cell repertoires in cytomegalovirus infection. MiXCR was run by TCRdb on the reads, yielding one entry per CDR3 protein. The table records 200,000 to 300,000 distinct CDR3 sequences, roughly 9.1% of them present only once. There are a few counts of this clonotype. Unmatched junction bases numbered 7, after V lost 4 bases and J lost 6 bases. Germline V gene lookup returns CDR1 DFQATT and CDR2 SNEGSKA (reference sequence). CDR3 length: 13 amino acids. Sample: PBMCs. The chain uses TRBV20-1 and TRBJ2-5, with 8 bases lining up with TRBD2. The sequence was collected from a human donor in good health (CMV status not recorded). Some clones in this sample may be carry-over from other donors' samples. The CDR3 DNA reads as TGCAGTGCTAAACGGGAGGGCCCGCAGACCCAGTACTTC. It specifies CSAKREGPQTQYF.